This T cell receptor beta chain comes out of a study of CD4+ T cells in melanoma. General observations from the study: A reported correlation linked neoantigen-specific CD4+ T cells to CD8+, macrophage and B cell function. Neoantigen-specific CD4+ T cells in melanoma reportedly had diverse differentiation states.

In germline, CDR1 is SGHKS, CDR2 YYEKEE (reference sequence). This CDR3 region has 13 residues. V shed 6 bases and J shed 2 bases, with 11 bases lying between them. Notes on this clone: What it binds is not known.

Only in-frame clones appear in the TCRdb table, and some are missing; sequencing was by immunoSEQ multiplex PCR. The table includes some 13,000 clones, approximately 70% detected once. The sequencing input was cells from a culture (not recorded whether cultured in vitro). J is TRBJ1-1 and V is TRBV5-5; maybe TRBD1 (5 bases). This receptor was identified in a human donor with melanoma. This CDR3 is CASNKGSNTEAFF. In nucleotides, the CDR3 is TGTGCCAGCAATAAGGGGAGTAACACTGAAGCTTTCTTT.